This is a list of T cell receptor beta chains from one sample in a study of CD8+ T cells in alopecia areata. Sequencing used immunoSEQ multiplex PCR; TCRdb keeps in-frame clones, though not all of them. The repertoire includes approximately 150,000 clones, about 66% of them detected once, and about an eighth sits in the top ten. The sequencing used CD8+ T cells sorted from blood, collected at week 0. Receptor source: a human donor with alopecia areata. Each CDR3 is given without its conserved first and last residue. Fields, in order: J gene, clone size, V gene, CDR3 protein. The size of a clone is reported for some rows only, either as once, few or many, or as a class for expanded clones.

>TRBJ1-1|.|TRBV19
ASSISENTEAF
>TRBJ2-5|.|TRBV11-2
ASSAGETQY
>TRBJ2-7|once|TRBV7-6
ASSRRGLNEQY
>TRBJ1-1|.|TRBV30
AGLGVNTEAF
>TRBJ2-5|.|TRBV2
ASSSDGGALETQY
>TRBJ2-5|.|TRBV7-9
ASSFKVFGETQY
>TRBJ1-2|.|TRBV29-1
SVPAGPPGGYT
>TRBJ2-3|.|TRBV7-9
ASSPKIPQGVVSTDTQY
>TRBJ1-5|.|TRBV4-1
ASSHRVSTGGNQPQH
>TRBJ1-2|.|TRBV5-1
ASSLAGDSNYGYT
>TRBJ2-7|.|TRBV6-5
ASSYGWPARNEQY
>TRBJ2-7|.|TRBV10-2
ASNTDRGREQY
>TRBJ2-3|.|TRBV29-1
SAVPGQQTDTQY
>TRBJ1-5|.|TRBV27
ASSPQGLGQPQH
>TRBJ2-1|.|TRBV4-1
ASSQSIGTVRNEQF
>TRBJ2-1|.|TRBV27
ASSSGGAHNEQF
>TRBJ2-7|few|TRBV27
ASRPLAGGLGEQY
>TRBJ2-7|.|TRBV15
ATSTRAGDYEQY
>TRBJ2-7|.|TRBV4-1
ASSQDVRTYEQY
>TRBJ2-3|.|TRBV6-5
ASSYSRDRATDTQY
>TRBJ1-1|.|TRBV15
ATSRELTGAPMNTEAF
>TRBJ2-5|.|TRBV7-9
ASSQTGGQETQY
>TRBJ2-4|.|TRBV19
ASRGAQDQY
>TRBJ1-1|.|TRBV19
VSRPGGTVGEAF
>TRBJ1-1|few|TRBV25-1
ASRTGVGSTEAF
>TRBJ2-1|few|TRBV14
ASSLRDSALNEQF
>TRBJ2-5|.|TRBV5-8
ASSTGQGGQETQY
>TRBJ1-5|.|TRBV7-8
ASSLKGDQPQH
>TRBJ2-3|few|TRBV7-2
ASNPGVAALLSTDTQY
>TRBJ2-3|.|TRBV11-2
ASSLGADTQY
>TRBJ1-1|.|TRBV2
ASSDRYTEAF
>TRBJ2-3|.|TRBV27
ASSHSRADTQY
>TRBJ2-5|.|TRBV27
ASSTGTGDLETQY
>TRBJ2-7|.|TRBV5-1
ASSSVGLDRDYEQY
>TRBJ1-2|.|TRBV4-1
ASSQDQGVGYGYT
>TRBJ1-2|few|TRBV2
ASIRTNYGYT
>TRBJ2-3|once|TRBV4-2
ASSQGSGSDTQY
>TRBJ2-5|.|TRBV2
ARKPDSQETQY
>TRBJ2-7|.|TRBV5-6
ASSGQASSYEQY
>TRBJ2-5|few|TRBV27
ASSLRQGRETQY
>TRBJ2-2|few|TRBV2
ASSEGGRDTGELF
>TRBJ1-1|.|TRBV29-1
SVEGSSGLNTEAF
>TRBJ1-1|.|TRBV15
ATSRGRSGFEAF
>TRBJ1-5|.|TRBV27
ASRTGSNQPQH
>TRBJ2-7|few|TRBV6-1
ASSEASVGGFYEQY